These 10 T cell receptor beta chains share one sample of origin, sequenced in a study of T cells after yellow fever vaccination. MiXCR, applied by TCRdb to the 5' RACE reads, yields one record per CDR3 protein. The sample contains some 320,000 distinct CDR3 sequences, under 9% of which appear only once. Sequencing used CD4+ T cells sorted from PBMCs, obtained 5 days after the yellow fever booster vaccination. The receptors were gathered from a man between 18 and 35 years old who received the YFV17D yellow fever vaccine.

The CDR3 here is CASSQVGQPERTDTQYF. In DNA form, the CDR3 reads TGTGCCAGCAGCCAAGTGGGACAACCGGAGCGGACAGATACGCAGTATTTT. The chain joins TRBV4-2 to TRBJ2-3, with a tentative D call TRBD1 (6 bases). Trimming took off 1 base at V and 3 bases at J, with 17 bases between the two ends. CDR1 LGHNA and CDR2 YNFKEQ come from the germline V gene. This CDR3 has 17 residues.

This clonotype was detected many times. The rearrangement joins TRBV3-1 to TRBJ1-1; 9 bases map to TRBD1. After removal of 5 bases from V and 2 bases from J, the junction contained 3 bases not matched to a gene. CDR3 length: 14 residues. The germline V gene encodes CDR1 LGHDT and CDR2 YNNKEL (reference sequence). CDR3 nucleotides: TGTGCCAGCAGCAGAACAGGGGGCAACACTGAAGCTTTCTTT. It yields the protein CASSRTGGNTEAFF.

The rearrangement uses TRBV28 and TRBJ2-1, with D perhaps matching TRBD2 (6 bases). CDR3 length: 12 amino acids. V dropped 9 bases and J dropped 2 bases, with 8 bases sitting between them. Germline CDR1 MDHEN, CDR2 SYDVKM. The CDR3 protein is CASGGTYNEQFF. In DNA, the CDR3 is TGTGCCAGTGGGGGGACCTACAATGAGCAGTTCTTC.

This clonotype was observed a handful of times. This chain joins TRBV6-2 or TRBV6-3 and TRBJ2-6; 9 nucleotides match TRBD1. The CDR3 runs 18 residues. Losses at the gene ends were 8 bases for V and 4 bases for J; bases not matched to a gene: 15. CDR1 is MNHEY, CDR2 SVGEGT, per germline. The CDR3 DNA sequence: TGTGCCAGCGGGACTACCCGGGGGACAGGGACCGGGGCCAACGTCCTGACTTTC. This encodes CASGTTRGTGTGANVLTF.

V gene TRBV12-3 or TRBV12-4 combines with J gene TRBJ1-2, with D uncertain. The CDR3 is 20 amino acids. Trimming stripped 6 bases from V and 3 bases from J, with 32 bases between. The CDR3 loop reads CASSPRRQGLSLGRDYGYTF. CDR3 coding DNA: TGTGCCAGCAGCCCCCGGAGGCAAGGCCTCTCCCTAGGACGAGACTATGGCTACACCTTC.

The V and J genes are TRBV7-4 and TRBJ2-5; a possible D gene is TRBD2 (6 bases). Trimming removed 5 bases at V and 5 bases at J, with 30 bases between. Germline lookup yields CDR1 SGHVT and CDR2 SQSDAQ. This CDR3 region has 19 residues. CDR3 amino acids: CASSPDSTGTPAWIETQYF. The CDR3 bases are TGTGCCAGCAGCCCTGACTCGACCGGGACTCCGGCGTGGATCGAGACCCAGTACTTC.

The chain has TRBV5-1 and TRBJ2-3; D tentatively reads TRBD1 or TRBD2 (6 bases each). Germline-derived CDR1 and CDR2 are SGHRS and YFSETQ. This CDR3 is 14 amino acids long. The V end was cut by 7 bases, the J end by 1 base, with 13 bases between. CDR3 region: CASGSRGGTDTQYF. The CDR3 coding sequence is TGCGCCAGCGGCTCGAGGGGGGGCACAGATACGCAGTATTTT.

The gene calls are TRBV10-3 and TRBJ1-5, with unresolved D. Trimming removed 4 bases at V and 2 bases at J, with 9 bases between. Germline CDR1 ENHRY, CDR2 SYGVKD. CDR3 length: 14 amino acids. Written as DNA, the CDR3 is TGTGCCATCAGTGCATCCGGGGGCAATCAGCCCCAGCATTTT. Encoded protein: CAISASGGNQPQHF.

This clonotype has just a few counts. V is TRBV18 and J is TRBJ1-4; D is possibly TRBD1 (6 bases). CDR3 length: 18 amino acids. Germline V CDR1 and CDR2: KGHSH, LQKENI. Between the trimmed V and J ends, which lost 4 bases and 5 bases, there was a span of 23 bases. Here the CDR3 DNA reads TGTGCCAGCTCACTAACAGGGAGAAGGCTGGGGAAGAATGAAAAACTGTTTTTT. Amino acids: CASSLTGRRLGKNEKLFF.

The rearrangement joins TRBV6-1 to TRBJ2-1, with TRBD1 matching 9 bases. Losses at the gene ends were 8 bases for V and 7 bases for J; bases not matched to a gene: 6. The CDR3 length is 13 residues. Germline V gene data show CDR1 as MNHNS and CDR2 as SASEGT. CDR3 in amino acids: CASHRGLGNEQFF. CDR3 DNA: TGTGCCAGCCACAGGGGGCTGGGGAATGAGCAGTTCTTC.